This T cell receptor (beta chain) was documented in a study of radiotherapy plus CTLA-4 blockade in lung cancer. A single count supports this clone. CDR1 is MNHEY, CDR2 SMNVEV, per germline (reference sequence). The V gene end was trimmed by 0 bases and the J gene end by 7 bases; junction bases not matched to a gene: 6. The length of the CDR3 is 15 residues. Focal radiation and CTLA-4 blockade (ipilimumab) were tested in chemo-refractory metastatic non-small-cell lung cancer patients. Generated by immunoSEQ multiplex PCR, the TCRdb table keeps only in-frame clones and is missing some. The sample consists of about 36,000 clones, approximately 85% of them appearing once.

The sequence was collected from a human donor with non-small cell lung cancer who had stable disease on radiotherapy plus ipilimumab. The V and J genes are TRBV27 and TRBJ1-2; TRBD1 matches at 9 bases. Sequenced here: peripheral blood, sampled from a patient treated with radiotherapy plus ipilimumab. The CDR3 nucleotides are TGTGCCAGCAGTTTATCAGGGACAGGGTGGTCTGGCTACACCTTC. It translates to CASSLSGTGWSGYTF.